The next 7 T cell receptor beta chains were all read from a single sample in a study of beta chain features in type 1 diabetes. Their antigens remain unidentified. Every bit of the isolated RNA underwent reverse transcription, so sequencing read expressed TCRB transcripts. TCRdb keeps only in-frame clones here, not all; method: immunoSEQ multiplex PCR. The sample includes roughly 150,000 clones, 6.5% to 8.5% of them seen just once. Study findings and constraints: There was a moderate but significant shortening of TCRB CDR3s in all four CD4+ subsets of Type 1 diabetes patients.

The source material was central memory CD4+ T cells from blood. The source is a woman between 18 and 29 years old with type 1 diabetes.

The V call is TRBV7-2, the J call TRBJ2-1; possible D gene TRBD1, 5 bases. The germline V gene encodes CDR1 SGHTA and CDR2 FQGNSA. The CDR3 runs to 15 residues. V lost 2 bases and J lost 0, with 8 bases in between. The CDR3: CASSLRQSSYNEQFF. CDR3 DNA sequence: TGTGCCAGCAGCTTAAGACAGAGCTCCTACAATGAGCAGTTCTTC.

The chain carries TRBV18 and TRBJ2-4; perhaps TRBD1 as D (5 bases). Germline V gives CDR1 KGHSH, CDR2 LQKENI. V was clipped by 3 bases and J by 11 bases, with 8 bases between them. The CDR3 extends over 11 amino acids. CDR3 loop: CASSPETVQYF. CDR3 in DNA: TGTGCCAGCTCACCCGAGACAGTTCAGTACTTC.

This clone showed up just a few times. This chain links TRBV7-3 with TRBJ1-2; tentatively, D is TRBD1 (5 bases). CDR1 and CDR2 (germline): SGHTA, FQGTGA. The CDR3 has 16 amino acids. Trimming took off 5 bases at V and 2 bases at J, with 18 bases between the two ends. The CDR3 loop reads CASSIDSSRSNYGYTF. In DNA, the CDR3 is TGTGCCAGCAGCATCGACAGTAGCCGGAGCAACTATGGCTACACCTTC.

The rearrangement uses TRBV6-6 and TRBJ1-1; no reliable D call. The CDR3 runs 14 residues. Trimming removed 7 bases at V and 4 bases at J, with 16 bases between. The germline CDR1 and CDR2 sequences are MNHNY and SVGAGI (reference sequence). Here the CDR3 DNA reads TGTGCCAGCACCCTACCAGGAGGATTCACTGAAGCTTTCTTT. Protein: CASTLPGGFTEAFF.

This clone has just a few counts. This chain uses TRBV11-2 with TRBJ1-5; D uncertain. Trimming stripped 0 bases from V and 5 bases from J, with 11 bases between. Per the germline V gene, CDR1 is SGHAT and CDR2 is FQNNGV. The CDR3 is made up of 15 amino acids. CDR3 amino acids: CASSLDNLAHQPQHF. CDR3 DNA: TGTGCCAGCAGCTTAGATAATCTGGCCCATCAGCCCCAGCATTTT.

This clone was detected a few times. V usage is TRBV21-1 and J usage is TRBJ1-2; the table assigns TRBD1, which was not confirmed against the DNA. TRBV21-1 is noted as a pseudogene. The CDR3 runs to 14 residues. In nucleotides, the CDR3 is TGTGCCAGCAGGATGGGACAGGGGAGCTATGGCTACACCTTC. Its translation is CASRMGQGSYGYTF.

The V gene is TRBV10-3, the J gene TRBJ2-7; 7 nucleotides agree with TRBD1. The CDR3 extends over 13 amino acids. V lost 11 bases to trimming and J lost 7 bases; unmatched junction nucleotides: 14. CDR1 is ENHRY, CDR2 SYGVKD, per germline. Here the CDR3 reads CAVGQAISREQYF. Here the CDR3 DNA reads TGTGCCGTCGGACAGGCGATTTCGAGAGAGCAGTACTTC.